The clone carrying this T cell receptor (beta chain) has a handful of counts. The sample originates from a study of neurological immune-mediated disorders. This CDR3 has 12 residues. Germline V gives CDR1 DFQATT, CDR2 SNEGSKA (reference sequence). V lost 2 bases, J lost 5 bases, and 7 bases lay in between. With 10-nucleotide random UMIs, 5'RACE was used to make the cDNA. TCRdb itself ran the 5' RACE reads through MiXCR, one entry per CDR3 protein. The data show about 49,000 distinct CDR3 sequences, about 9.1% seen once. This sample's time point: longitudinal time-point 1 (baseline). The genes are TRBV20-1 and TRBJ2-1, with D possibly matching TRBD2 (5 bases). The specimen was PBMCs. The sequence derives from a woman in her 40s in good health. CDR3 region: CSARPSHNEQFF. The CDR3 region has the DNA TGCAGTGCTAGACCTAGCCACAATGAGCAGTTCTTC.